This TCR beta chain was captured by sequencing in a study of CD49a tissue-resident CD8 T cells in human skin listed by TCRdb under 2017. At the level of the whole study: The study looked at subsets of tissue-resident memory CD8+ T cells in human skin, with the subsets defined by expression of CD49a, CD69 and CD103.

The CDR3, cysteine through phenylalanine, is 13 amino acids long. CDR3 DNA is the only sequence kept; it has 39 bases, read in frame from the first base. V is clipped by 4 bases and J by 5 bases, and the sequence between their germline boundaries is 11 bases long. The germline V gene supplies CDR1 MNHEY and CDR2 SVGAGI. Notes on this clone: Its target antigen remains unknown. Qualities for individual bases were not recorded, and no much larger clone is one base off.

For about 5 healthy donors, CD8+ T cells were sorted from blood, dermis and epidermis, and the TCR beta CDR3 regions of these cells were analysed. All TCR-sequenced donors were healthy individuals, and each provided both blood and skin samples. CD8+ T cell populations were isolated by sorting before TCR beta sequencing. Skin was separated into dermal and epidermal compartments before T cells were analysed. Library preparation employed the immunoSEQ multiplex PCR assay. The original methods were these. How frequently each TCR V beta family was used was compared between the sorted CD8+ T cell populations from blood, dermis and epidermis. Not all clones reach the TCRdb copy of this immuneACCESS table, which keeps in-frame sequences only. Checked studies attribute under half of the gap to unresolved V genes and leave the rest unexplained. V, J and clone size are those of that table, while D and trimming were read from the DNA. The sample table contains 400 to 600 clones; only one count was recorded for 73% of them. The ten largest clones capture about 25% of the sample.

The sequence derives from a human donor in good health. Sequenced sample: CD103- CD8+ T cells sorted from skin dermis. The rearrangement joined TRBV6-5 to TRBJ1-2; the D gene identity is not certain. The CDR3 loop reads CASSSGYGYGYTF. The DNA reads TGTGCCAGCAGTTCGGGGTACGGGTATGGCTACACCTTC.